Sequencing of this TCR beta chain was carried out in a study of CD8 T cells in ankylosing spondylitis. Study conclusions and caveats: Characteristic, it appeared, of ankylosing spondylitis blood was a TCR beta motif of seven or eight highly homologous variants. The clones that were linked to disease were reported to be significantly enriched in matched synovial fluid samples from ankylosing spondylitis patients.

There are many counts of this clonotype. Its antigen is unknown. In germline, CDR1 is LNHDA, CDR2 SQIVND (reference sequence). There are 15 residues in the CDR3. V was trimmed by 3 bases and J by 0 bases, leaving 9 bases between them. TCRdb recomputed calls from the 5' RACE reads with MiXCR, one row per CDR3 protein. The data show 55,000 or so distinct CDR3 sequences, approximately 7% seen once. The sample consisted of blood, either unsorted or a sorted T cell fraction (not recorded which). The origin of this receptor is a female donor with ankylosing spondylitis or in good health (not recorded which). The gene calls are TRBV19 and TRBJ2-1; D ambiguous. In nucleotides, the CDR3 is TGTGCCAGTAGTATGGGCGGTGGCTCCTACAATGAGCAGTTCTTC. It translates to CASSMGGGSYNEQFF. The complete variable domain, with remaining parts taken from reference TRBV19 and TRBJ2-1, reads DGGITQSPKYLFRKEGQNVTLSCEQNLNHDAMYWYRQDPGQGLRLIYYSQIVNDFQKGDIAEGYSVSREKKESFPLTVTSAQKNPTAFYLCASSMGGGSYNEQFFGPGTRLTVL.